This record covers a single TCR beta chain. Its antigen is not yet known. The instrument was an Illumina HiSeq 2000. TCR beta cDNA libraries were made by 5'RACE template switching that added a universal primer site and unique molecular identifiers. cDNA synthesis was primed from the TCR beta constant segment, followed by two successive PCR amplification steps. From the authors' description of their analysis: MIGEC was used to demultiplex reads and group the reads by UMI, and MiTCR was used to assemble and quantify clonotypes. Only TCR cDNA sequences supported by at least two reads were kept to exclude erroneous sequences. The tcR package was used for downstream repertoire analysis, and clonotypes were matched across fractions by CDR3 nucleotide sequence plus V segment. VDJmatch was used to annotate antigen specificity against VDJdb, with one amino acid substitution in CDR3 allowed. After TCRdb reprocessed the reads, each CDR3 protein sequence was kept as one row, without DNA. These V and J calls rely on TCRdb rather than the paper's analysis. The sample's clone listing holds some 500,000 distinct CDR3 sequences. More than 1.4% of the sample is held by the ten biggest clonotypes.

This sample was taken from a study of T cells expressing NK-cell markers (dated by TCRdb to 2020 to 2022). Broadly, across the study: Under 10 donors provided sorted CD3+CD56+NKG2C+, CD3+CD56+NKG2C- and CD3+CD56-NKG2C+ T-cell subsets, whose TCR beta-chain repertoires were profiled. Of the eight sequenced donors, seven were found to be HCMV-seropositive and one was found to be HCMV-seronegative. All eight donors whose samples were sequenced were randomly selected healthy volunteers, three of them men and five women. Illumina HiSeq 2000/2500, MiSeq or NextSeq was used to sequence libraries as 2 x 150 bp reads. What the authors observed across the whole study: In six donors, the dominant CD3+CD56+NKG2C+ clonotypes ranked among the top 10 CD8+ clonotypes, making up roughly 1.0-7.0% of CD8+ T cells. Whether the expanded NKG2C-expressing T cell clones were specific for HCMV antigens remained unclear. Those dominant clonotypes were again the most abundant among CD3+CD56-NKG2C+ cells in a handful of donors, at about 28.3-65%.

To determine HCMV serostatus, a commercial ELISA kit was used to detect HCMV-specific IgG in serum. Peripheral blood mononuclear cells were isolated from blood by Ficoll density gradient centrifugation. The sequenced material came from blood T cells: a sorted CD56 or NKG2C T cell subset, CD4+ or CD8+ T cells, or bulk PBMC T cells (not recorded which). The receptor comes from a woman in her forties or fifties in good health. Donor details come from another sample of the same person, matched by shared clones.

The CDR3 region reads CSATRAEPTKNIQYF. The chain links TRBV20-1 with TRBJ2-4. Spanning cysteine to phenylalanine, the CDR3 consists of 15 amino acids. The protein alone is recorded here. Taken from the germline V gene (reference sequence), the CDR1 and CDR2 loops are DFQATT and SNEGSKA.